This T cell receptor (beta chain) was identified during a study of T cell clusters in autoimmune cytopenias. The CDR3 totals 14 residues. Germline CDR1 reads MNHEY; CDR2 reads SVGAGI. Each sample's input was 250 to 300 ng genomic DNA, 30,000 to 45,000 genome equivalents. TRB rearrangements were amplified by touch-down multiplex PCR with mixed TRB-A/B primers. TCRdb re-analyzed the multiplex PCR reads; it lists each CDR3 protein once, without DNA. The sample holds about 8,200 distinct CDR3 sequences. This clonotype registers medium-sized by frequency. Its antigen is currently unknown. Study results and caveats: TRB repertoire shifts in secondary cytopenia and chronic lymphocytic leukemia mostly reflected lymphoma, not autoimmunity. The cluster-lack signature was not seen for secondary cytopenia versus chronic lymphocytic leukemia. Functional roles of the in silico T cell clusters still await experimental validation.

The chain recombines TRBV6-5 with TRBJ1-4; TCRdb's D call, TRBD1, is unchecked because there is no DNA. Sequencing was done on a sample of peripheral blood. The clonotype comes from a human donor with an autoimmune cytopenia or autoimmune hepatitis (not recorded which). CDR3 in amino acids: CASTGNRDGEKLFF.